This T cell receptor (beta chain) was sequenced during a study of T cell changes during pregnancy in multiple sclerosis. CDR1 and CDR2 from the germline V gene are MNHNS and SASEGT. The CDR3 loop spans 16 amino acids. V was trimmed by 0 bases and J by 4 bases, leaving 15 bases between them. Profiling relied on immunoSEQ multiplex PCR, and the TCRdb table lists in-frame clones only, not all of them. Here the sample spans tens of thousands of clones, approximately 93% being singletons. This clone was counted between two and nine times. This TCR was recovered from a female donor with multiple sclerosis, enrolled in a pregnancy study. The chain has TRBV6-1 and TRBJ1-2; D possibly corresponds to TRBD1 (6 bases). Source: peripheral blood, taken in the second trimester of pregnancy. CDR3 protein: CASSEASGQPAYGYTF. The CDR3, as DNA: TGTGCCAGCAGTGAAGCGTCAGGACAGCCAGCCTATGGCTACACCTTC.